The 28 T cell receptor beta chains presented below share a single source sample, sequenced in a study of T cell repertoires in cytomegalovirus infection. A single record per CDR3 protein comes from TCRdb applying MiXCR to the reads. The sample has about 240,000 distinct CDR3 sequences; roughly an eighth are singletons. Input material: PBMCs. Receptors originate from a human donor in good health (CMV status not recorded). Some clones in this sample may be carry-over from other donors' samples.

V gene TRBV6-2 or TRBV6-3 combines with J gene TRBJ2-2; possible D gene TRBD2, 6 bases. The germline V and J ends were trimmed by 8 bases and 5 bases, with 15 bases remaining between them. CDR3 size: 14 residues. CDR1 is MNHEY and CDR2 is SVGEGT in the germline V gene. CDR3 protein: CASGLIADTGELFF. In DNA, the CDR3 is TGTGCCAGCGGGTTAATAGCGGATACCGGGGAGCTGTTTTTT.

This clonotype was seen ten or more times. V usage is TRBV6-5 and J usage is TRBJ1-5; D ambiguous. The CDR3 extends over 13 amino acids. Trimming left V 5 bases short and J 7 bases short, with 12 bases between. CDR1 MNHEY and CDR2 SVGAGI come from the germline V gene. The CDR3 nucleotides are TGTGCCAGCAGTGCCCGACTCGAACAGCCCCAGCATTTT. Translated, it gives CASSARLEQPQHF.

The V call is TRBV6-5, the J call TRBJ2-3; TRBD1 matches at 11 bases. The V gene's germline CDR1 is MNHEY and CDR2 SVGAGI. V was clipped by 5 bases and J by 6 bases; unmatched bases: 7. CDR3 length equals 15 residues. DNA for the CDR3: TGTGCCAGCAGTCCATCCGGGACAGGGGGTGATACGCAGTATTTT. Protein sequence: CASSPSGTGGDTQYF.

In its sample, this clonotype was seen many times. The rearrangement links TRBV29-1 to TRBJ2-1, with 9 bases matching TRBD1. Germline-derived CDR1 and CDR2 are SQVTM and ANQGSEA. The length of the CDR3 is 14 residues. The CDR3 region has the DNA TGCAGTGGAGCCGGGACAGGGATTTGGGATGAGCAGTTCTTC. Residues: CSGAGTGIWDEQFF.

This clonotype appeared many times. This chain uses TRBV7-2 with TRBJ2-2, with D maybe TRBD2 (5 bases). Germline V gives CDR1 SGHTA, CDR2 FQGNSA. There are 15 residues in the CDR3. V was shortened by 0 bases and J by 4 bases, with 9 bases between the two germline ends. For the CDR3, the DNA is TGTGCCAGCAGCTTAGCCACGGCGGGCACCGGGGAGCTGTTTTTT. It translates to CASSLATAGTGELFF.

This clonotype has ten or more counts. The chain carries TRBV7-2 and TRBJ1-3; D might be TRBD1 (5 bases). Trimming pared 5 bases from V and 3 bases from J, leaving 14 bases between. This CDR3 is 15 amino acids long. CDR1 and CDR2 from the germline V gene are SGHTA and FQGNSA. The CDR3 here is CASSPWGGDGNTIYF. In DNA, the CDR3 is TGTGCCAGCAGCCCTTGGGGGGGGGATGGAAACACCATATATTTT.

This clonotype was counted between two and nine times. The chain has TRBV20-1 and TRBJ2-3; D tentatively fits TRBD1 or TRBD2 (5 bases each). The V gene lost 3 bases and the J gene lost 4 bases, with 11 bases spanning the gap. Germline V gene lookup returns CDR1 DFQATT and CDR2 SNEGSKA (reference sequence). The CDR3 runs to 13 residues. CDR3 DNA: TGCAGTGCTAGTGGTGGGGGAGCAGATACGCAGTATTTT. It translates to CSASGGGADTQYF.

The chain joins TRBV28 to TRBJ2-5; 11 bases are shared with TRBD1. The CDR3 contains 16 residues. The J segment lost 5 bases and the V segment lost 1 base, leaving 6 bases of the junction unmatched. Germline assignment: CDR1 MDHEN and CDR2 SYDVKM. In nucleotides, the CDR3 is TGTGCCAGCAGTTTATCCTGGACAGGGGGCCACGAGACCCAGTACTTC. Translated, it gives CASSLSWTGGHETQYF.

The rearrangement links TRBV7-2 to TRBJ2-1, with unresolved D. CDR1 is SGHTA, CDR2 FQGNSA, per germline. The CDR3 is made up of 11 amino acids. Deletions cut 0 bases from V and 9 bases from J, with 3 bases between. Here the CDR3 DNA reads TGTGCCAGCAGCTTAGCGGGTGAGCAGTTCTTC. As protein: CASSLAGEQFF.

J is TRBJ2-1 and V is TRBV28, with D unclear. V lost 6 bases and J lost 11, with 14 bases in between. CDR1 MDHEN and CDR2 SYDVKM come from the germline V gene. The CDR3 loop spans 12 amino acids. Written as DNA, the CDR3 is TGTGCCAGCAGCACAACTTCATCACAGCAGTTCTTC. Translated: CASSTTSSQQFF. Full variable domain (missing parts from reference TRBV28 and TRBJ2-1): DVKVTQSSRYLVKRTGEKVFLECVQDMDHENMFWYRQDPGLGLRLIYFSYDVKMKEKGDIPEGYSVSREKKERFSLILESASTNQTSMYLCASSTTSSQQFFGPGTRLTVL.

The V call is TRBV19, the J call TRBJ1-1, with TRBD1 identical over 12 bases. This CDR3 region has 13 residues. J gave up 14 bases and V 7 bases, and 11 bases lay outside the gene matches. CDR1 LNHDA and CDR2 SQIVND come from the germline V gene (reference sequence). The CDR3 region is CASTSGTGGALFF. The CDR3 DNA reads TGTGCCAGTACCTCCGGGACAGGGGGCGCATTGTTCTTT.

This clonotype was counted only a few times. This chain uses TRBV6-1 with TRBJ2-7, with 11 bases identical to TRBD1. Germline CDR1 MNHNS, CDR2 SASEGT. V lost 6 bases to trimming and J lost 6 bases; unmatched junction nucleotides: 4. The CDR3 spans 13 residues. The CDR3 sequence is CASRDRGPGEQYF. DNA for the CDR3: TGTGCCAGCAGGGACAGGGGGCCCGGCGAGCAGTACTTC.

This clonotype was detected ten times or more. The chain uses TRBV19 and TRBJ2-5; 7 bases line up with TRBD2. Trimming took 11 bases from V and 5 from J; bases not matched to a gene: 11. CDR3 length equals 13 residues. The germline gives CDR1 LNHDA, CDR2 SQIVND (reference sequence). The CDR3 loop reads CACRALGGETQYF. The CDR3, as DNA: TGTGCCTGCCGGGCTTTGGGAGGGGAGACCCAGTACTTC.

This clonotype was observed a handful of times. V and J are TRBV3-1 and TRBJ2-7; 7 bases align to TRBD2. J lost 2 bases, V lost 4 bases, and 5 bases had no gene match. Per germline, CDR1 LGHDT and CDR2 YNNKEL (reference sequence). CDR3 size: 14 residues. CDR3 DNA: TGTGCCAGCAGCCCGAGAGGGACTACCTACGAGCAGTACTTC. This gives the protein CASSPRGTTYEQYF.

For the CDR3, the DNA is TGTGCCAGCAACAGACGTACTGAAGCTTTCTTT. Protein sequence: CASNRRTEAFF. This rearrangement joins TRBV19 to TRBJ1-1; no definite D call. The CDR3 extends over 11 amino acids. Per germline, CDR1 LNHDA and CDR2 SQIVND (reference sequence). The V gene lost 9 bases and the J gene lost 5 bases, with 10 bases spanning the gap.

In its sample, this clonotype was seen many times. The chain employs TRBV7-2 and TRBJ2-7; TRBD1 matches 9 bases. Germline CDR1 and CDR2: SGHTA and FQGNSA. V lost 3 bases and J lost 0; bases outside the gene matches: 6. The CDR3 sequence is 16 residues long. DNA of the CDR3: TGTGCCAGCAGCTTGGGGACAGGGTATGGCTCCTACGAGCAGTACTTC. Protein product: CASSLGTGYGSYEQYF.

J is TRBJ2-2 and V is TRBV20-1; D possibly matches TRBD1 or TRBD2 (6 bases each). V was shortened by 6 bases and J by 4 bases, with 18 bases between the two germline ends. The germline gives CDR1 DFQATT, CDR2 SNEGSKA (reference sequence). The CDR3 runs 15 residues. CDR3 bases: TGCAGTGCCCTCTGTGAGGAGGGGGTCACCGGGGAGCTGTTTTTT. This encodes CSALCEEGVTGELFF.

This clonotype has ten or more counts. The rearrangement uses TRBV7-2 and TRBJ2-1; the match to TRBD2 covers 12 bases. V lost 5 bases and J lost 7; bases outside the gene matches: 3. There are 14 residues in the CDR3. CDR1 SGHTA and CDR2 FQGNSA come from the germline V gene. This CDR3 is CASSRGLAGNEQFF. The CDR3 coding sequence is TGTGCCAGCAGCCGAGGACTAGCGGGAAATGAGCAGTTCTTC.

There are many counts of this clonotype. The V and J genes are TRBV6-6 and TRBJ1-2; D not resolved. Trimming shortened V by 5 bases and J by 6 bases, and 10 bases separated the two germline ends. CDR3 length equals 12 residues. Looked up from germline, CDR1 is MNHNY and CDR2 is SVGAGI (reference sequence). CDR3: CASSNWPDGYTF. For the CDR3, the DNA is TGTGCCAGCAGTAACTGGCCAGATGGCTACACCTTC.

This clonotype came up a few times. The chain couples TRBV29-1 to TRBJ2-7; D possibly corresponds to TRBD2 (5 bases). The V gene's germline CDR1 is SQVTM and CDR2 ANQGSEA. The CDR3 covers 11 residues. Trimming pared 6 bases from V and 7 bases from J, leaving 13 bases between. The chain's CDR3 is CSVSQTGEQYF. The CDR3 bases are TGCAGCGTGTCGCAGACGGGGGAGCAGTACTTC.

This clonotype was counted ten times or more. V usage is TRBV7-8 and J usage is TRBJ1-2; no definite D call. Germline-derived CDR1 and CDR2 are SGHVS and FQNEAQ. The ends were cut back, 1 base at V and 8 bases at J, with 14 bases in the middle. The CDR3 loop spans 14 amino acids. The CDR3 DNA sequence: TGTGCCAGCAGCTTAGTCGTGGGTTTGGAAGGCTACACCTTC. This codes for CASSLVVGLEGYTF.

In this sample, this clonotype turned up a few times. This sequence joins TRBV6-2 or TRBV6-3 and TRBJ1-5, with D perhaps TRBD1 (5 bases). Germline CDR1 and CDR2: MNHEY and SVGEGT. The V gene lost 0 bases and the J gene lost 7 bases, with 13 bases spanning the gap. The CDR3 is 15 residues long. The CDR3 bases are TGTGCCAGCAGTTACTCGCCAGGGTCGGGCCAGCCCCAGCATTTT. Protein product: CASSYSPGSGQPQHF.

Written as DNA, the CDR3 is TGTGCCAGCAGTTACTCGATATCAGGGGGGAGAGATGAGCAGTTCTTC. This sequence encodes CASSYSISGGRDEQFF. V usage is TRBV6-6 and J usage is TRBJ2-1; a possible D gene is TRBD1 (7 bases). The ends were cut back, 0 bases at V and 8 bases at J, with 17 bases in the middle. This CDR3 has 16 residues. Germline CDR1 and CDR2: MNHNY and SVGAGI (reference sequence).

In its sample, this clonotype was seen many times. The chain has TRBV5-4 and TRBJ2-7; D tentatively fits TRBD1 or TRBD2 (6 bases each). This CDR3 comprises 16 residues. The germline gives CDR1 SGHNT, CDR2 YYREEE (reference sequence). Trimming took off 0 bases at V and 3 bases at J, with 16 bases between the two ends. The CDR3 reads CASSLAGAGRVYEQYF. The DNA of the CDR3 is TGTGCCAGCAGCTTGGCGGGGGCCGGAAGGGTCTACGAGCAGTACTTC.

This clonotype was detected ten times or more. V is TRBV7-2 and J is TRBJ2-2; TRBD2 matches at 9 bases. The CDR3 extends over 16 amino acids. The germline CDR1 and CDR2 sequences are SGHTA and FQGNSA. V lost 2 bases, J lost 7 bases, and 8 bases stayed unmatched. CDR3: CASSLRGGRADGELFF. The CDR3 nucleotides read TGTGCCAGCAGCTTACGGGGCGGGAGGGCCGACGGGGAGCTGTTTTTT.

V and J are TRBV19 and TRBJ2-6; D is undetermined. V gave up 2 bases and J gave up 0 bases, with 8 bases separating them. Germline assignment: CDR1 LNHDA and CDR2 SQIVND (reference sequence). CDR3 size: 16 residues. Written as DNA, the CDR3 is TGTGCCAGTAGTATACAGGCGGACTCTGGGGCCAACGTCCTGACTTTC. It specifies CASSIQADSGANVLTF. Full variable domain (remainder filled in from reference TRBV19 and TRBJ2-6): DGGITQSPKYLFRKEGQNVTLSCEQNLNHDAMYWYRQDPGQGLRLIYYSQIVNDFQKGDIAEGYSVSREKKESFPLTVTSAQKNPTAFYLCASSIQADSGANVLTFGAGSRLTVL.

In its sample, this clonotype was seen a few times. The chain couples TRBV5-1 to TRBJ2-6; D not resolved. V lost 8 bases to trimming and J lost 5 bases, with 14 bases between them. Germline-derived CDR1 and CDR2 are SGHRS and YFSETQ. The CDR3 totals 14 residues. DNA for the CDR3: TGCGCCAGTAACGGCGGTAACCGGGCCAACGTCCTGACTTTC. Amino acids: CASNGGNRANVLTF.

The sample holds many counts of this clonotype. The J gene is TRBJ2-1, the V gene TRBV7-2, with 9 bases that match TRBD2. V gave up 3 bases and J gave up 6 bases; unmatched junction bases: 12. The CDR3 totals 17 residues. Germline loops: CDR1 SGHTA, CDR2 FQGNSA. This CDR3 is CASSFEIAGAFANEQFF. As DNA, the CDR3 is TGTGCCAGCAGCTTTGAAATAGCGGGAGCGTTTGCCAATGAGCAGTTCTTC.